One sample yielded the 22 T cell receptor beta chains listed below, sequenced in a study of PD-1 blockade in classical Hodgkin lymphoma. Time point here: newly diagnosed, previously untreated cHL patient sample. Magnetic negative selection of thawed PBMCs was the method by which CD4+ T cells were purified. The assay was immunoSEQ multiplex PCR, and TCRdb's table has in-frame clones only and misses some. The sample lists over 25,000 clones; roughly 90% were seen once. Material for sequencing was CD4+ T cells from blood. Source of these receptors: a human donor with classical Hodgkin lymphoma.

The gene calls are TRBV28 and TRBJ1-2, with a tentative D call TRBD1 (6 bases). Trimming left V 4 bases short and J 6 bases short, with 9 bases between. Germline V gene data show CDR1 as MDHEN and CDR2 as SYDVKM. The CDR3 spans 12 residues. The CDR3 sequence is CASSSQGNGYTF. The CDR3 bases are TGTGCCAGCAGTTCACAGGGTAATGGCTACACCTTC.

The V gene is TRBV7-2, the J gene TRBJ2-4; TRBD2 agrees at 7 bases. Germline V lookup: CDR1 SGHTA, CDR2 FQGNSA. With V trimmed by 1 base and J by 1 base, 1 base remained unmatched. The CDR3 has 15 amino acids. DNA of the CDR3: TGTGCCAGCAGCTTAGAACTAGCGGCCAAAAACATTCAGTACTTC. Its translation is CASSLELAAKNIQYF.

This clone was observed a single time. CDR3 sequence reads: CASSLARGTSTYEQYF. CDR3 in DNA: TGTGCCAGCAGCTTAGCGAGGGGGACTAGCACCTACGAGCAGTACTTC. The V gene is TRBV7-2, the J gene TRBJ2-5; 9 bases fit TRBD2. TRBJ2-7 matches the DNA end more closely, so the J call is doubtful. CDR1 is SGHTA, CDR2 FQGNSA, per germline. The CDR3 spans 16 residues.

CDR3: CASSVFGLSNTGELFF. The CDR3 bases are TGTGCCAGCAGCGTTTTCGGTCTATCGAACACCGGGGAGCTGTTTTTT. The J gene is TRBJ2-2, the V gene TRBV9, with D uncertain. The CDR3 has 16 residues. The V and J ends lost 2 bases and 0 bases respectively, with 11 bases between them. Looked up from germline, CDR1 is SGDLS and CDR2 is YYNGEE.

This clone was counted only a few times. J is TRBJ1-1 and V is TRBV30, with a weak D call TRBD1 (5 bases). The V and J ends lost 0 bases and 10 bases respectively, with 15 bases between them. The CDR3 has 13 amino acids. The germline CDR1 and CDR2 sequences are GTSNPN and SVGIG (reference sequence). The CDR3 spells CAWSVGQGLRAFF. DNA of the CDR3: TGTGCCTGGAGTGTTGGACAAGGCCTCAGAGCTTTCTTT.

The rearrangement joins TRBV10-3 to TRBJ2-3; 11 bases match TRBD2. This CDR3 comprises 16 residues. The ends lost 5 bases at V and 1 base at J; junction bases unmatched: 5. Germline values: CDR1 ENHRY, CDR2 SYGVKD. The CDR3 sequence is CAISPGLADGTDTQYF. As DNA, the CDR3 is TGTGCCATCAGTCCGGGACTAGCGGATGGCACAGATACGCAGTATTTT.

This clone was seen just once. The V and J genes are TRBV7-2 and TRBJ2-5; no definite D call. V lost 3 bases and J lost 5, with 4 bases in between. Per germline, CDR1 SGHTA and CDR2 FQGNSA. CDR3 length: 11 residues. CDR3 amino acids: CASSFSETQYF. CDR3 coding DNA: TGTGCCAGCAGCTTTTCCGAGACCCAGTACTTC.

This sequence joins TRBV7-2 and TRBJ2-5; D is unclear. This CDR3 comprises 15 residues. Looked up from germline, CDR1 is SGHTA and CDR2 is FQGNSA. V lost 5 bases, J lost 1 base, and 14 bases lay in between. In DNA, the CDR3 is TGTGCCAGCAGCCCGACGTCCGGTTCCCAAGAGACCCAGTACTTC. It specifies CASSPTSGSQETQYF.

The chain carries TRBV6-5 and TRBJ2-3; D is perhaps TRBD2 (6 bases). V lost 2 bases, J lost 8 bases, and 17 bases lay in between. Germline V gene lookup returns CDR1 MNHEY and CDR2 SVGAGI. CDR3 length: 15 residues. Here the CDR3 DNA reads TGTGCCAGCAGTTACGAGCGGGCCAGGGAGGCTACGCAGTATTTT. Translated: CASSYERAREATQYF.

V is TRBV2 and J is TRBJ2-3, with TRBD2 matching over 12 bases. From germline, CDR1 is SNHLY and CDR2 FYNNEI. CDR3 length: 19 residues. Trimming removed 1 base from V and 4 bases from J; junction bases left unmatched: 12. CDR3 DNA: TGTGCCAGCAGTGAAGAGGGACTAGCGGGCTATTCCCGCGCAGATACGCAGTATTTT. It codes for CASSEEGLAGYSRADTQYF.

This rearrangement joins TRBV12-1 to TRBJ2-5; the table's D call, TRBD1, was not checked against the DNA. TRBV12-1 is assigned pseudogene status. The CDR3 is 21 amino acids. CDR3 protein: CASSFPRPRRTGDPTPETQYF. The CDR3 DNA is TGTGCCAGCAGCTTTCCCCGGCCCCGAAGGACAGGTGACCCGACCCCCGAGACCCAGTACTTC.

This chain connects TRBV7-2 to TRBJ1-2; the D is unclear. The germline V gene encodes CDR1 SGHTA and CDR2 FQGNSA. The CDR3 sequence is 17 residues long. Trimming left V 5 bases short and J 4 bases short, with 23 bases between. CDR3 residues: CASSPGHPGVGSYGYTF. DNA of the CDR3: TGTGCCAGCAGCCCTGGGCACCCAGGAGTAGGCAGCTATGGCTACACCTTC.

The rearrangement joins TRBV5-1 to TRBJ1-6; D remains ambiguous. The CDR3 loop spans 15 amino acids. Trimming pared 5 bases from V and 8 bases from J, leaving 17 bases between. The germline CDR1 and CDR2 sequences are SGHRS and YFSETQ. The CDR3 DNA follows: TGCGCCAGCAGTAGAGCCGGGTCTAAGGATTCACCCCTCCACTTT. Its translation is CASSRAGSKDSPLHF.

The chain joins TRBV5-6 to TRBJ2-5; TRBD2 agrees at 12 bases. Losses at the gene ends were 3 bases for V and 5 bases for J; bases not matched to a gene: 11. There are 17 residues in the CDR3. Per the germline V gene, CDR1 is SGHDT and CDR2 is YYEEEE. The CDR3 protein is CASSWGGLAGHRETQYF. CDR3 coding DNA: TGTGCCAGCAGCTGGGGGGGACTAGCGGGCCACCGGGAGACCCAGTACTTC.

This chain links TRBV11-1 with TRBJ1-3; no clear D. This CDR3 contains 14 residues. V gave up 1 base and J gave up 7 bases, with 11 bases separating them. Germline-derived CDR1 and CDR2 are SGHAT and FQDESV (reference sequence). In nucleotides, the CDR3 is TGTGCCAGCAGCTTAGGGGAAGTCTGGAACACCATATATTTT. This sequence encodes CASSLGEVWNTIYF.

V gene TRBV28 combines with J gene TRBJ2-7; D unresolved. Germline-derived CDR1 and CDR2 are MDHEN and SYDVKM. The CDR3 has 13 amino acids. The ends were cut back, 6 bases at V and 1 base at J, with 10 bases in the middle. The CDR3 region has the DNA TGTGCCAGCAGACCGGACGGTTCCTACGAGCAGTACTTC. This gives the protein CASRPDGSYEQYF.

The gene calls are TRBV18 and TRBJ2-3; TRBD2 matches 7 bases. The CDR3 totals 13 residues. J lost 6 bases, V lost 0 bases, and 0 bases had no gene match. Germline CDR1 KGHSH, CDR2 LQKENI. In DNA form, the CDR3 reads TGTGCCAGCTCACCACCCGGGGGGGATACGCAGTATTTT. Translating gives CASSPPGGDTQYF.

The chain combines TRBV11-3 with TRBJ2-7; D uncertain. CDR1 and CDR2 (germline): SGHNT, YENEEA. The V end was cut by 0 bases, the J end by 5 bases, with 8 bases between. The CDR3 loop spans 13 amino acids. DNA for the CDR3: TGTGCCAGCAGCTTAGATTGGTCGGACGAGCAGTACTTC. Translation: CASSLDWSDEQYF.

V gene TRBV12-2 combines with J gene TRBJ2-5; TRBD2, the table's D call, was not compared with the DNA. TRBV12-2 is termed a pseudogene. The CDR3 is 17 residues long. The CDR3 protein is CASRSPTSGRFQETQYF. The CDR3 coding sequence is TGTGCAAGTCGCTCTCCGACTAGCGGGAGGTTTCAAGAGACCCAGTACTTC.

This sequence joins TRBV29-1 and TRBJ2-7; 15 bases are shared with TRBD2. The CDR3 contains 16 residues. The V gene's germline CDR1 is SQVTM and CDR2 ANQGSEA. V shed 1 base and J 6 bases; nucleotides not matched to a gene: 7. DNA for the CDR3: TGCAGCGTTGAAGGTTCTGGGACTAGCGGGAGGTTCGAGCAGTACTTC. This codes for CSVEGSGTSGRFEQYF.

CDR3 protein: CASSIGNVATNEKLFF. CDR3 coding DNA: TGTGCCAGTAGTATCGGGAACGTCGCAACTAATGAAAAACTGTTTTTT. The gene calls are TRBV19 and TRBJ1-4; D gene ambiguous. From germline, CDR1 is LNHDA and CDR2 SQIVND (reference sequence). The V gene lost 3 bases and the J gene lost 0 bases, with 11 bases spanning the gap. This CDR3 contains 16 residues.

This chain links TRBV4-1 with TRBJ2-3; 8 bases are a match to TRBD2. V shed 0 bases, J shed 2 bases, and the junction held 7 bases outside the gene matches. This CDR3 comprises 17 residues. Germline loops: CDR1 MGHRA, CDR2 YSYEKL. The CDR3 protein is CASSQEKAGVATDTQYF. In nucleotides, the CDR3 is TGCGCCAGCAGCCAAGAAAAAGCGGGAGTGGCCACAGATACGCAGTATTTT.